These T cell receptor beta chains were read from a single sample in a study of blood T cell repertoires in COVID-19. Clones were sequenced by immunoSEQ multiplex PCR, and TCRdb holds only the in-frame ones, with some missing. The table shows roughly 89,000 clones, with about 80% occurring only once. The sequenced sample consisted of peripheral blood. The receptors were sampled from a woman between 65 and 79 years old with acute or convalescent COVID-19. Each CDR3 is given with its conserved first and last residue. Fields, in order: J gene, D gene, clone size, V gene, CDR3 protein, CDR3 DNA. D genes are given only for firm matches. The size entry is marked missing in some rows and otherwise reads once, few, many or a size class.

TRBJ1-5,TRBD1,NA,TRBV5-1,CASSLTGGLDQPQHF,TGCGCCAGCAGCTTGACAGGGGGCTTGGATCAGCCCCAGCATTTT
TRBJ2-7,NA,NA,TRBV7-3,CASSFPSLGRDYEQYF,TGTGCCAGCAGCTTCCCCTCCCTCGGACGGGACTACGAGCAGTACTTC
TRBJ2-5,TRBD1,NA,TRBV2,CASRRRDREETQYF,TGTGCCAGCAGGAGGCGTGACAGGGAAGAGACCCAGTACTTC
TRBJ2-7,TRBD2,NA,TRBV2,CASSPPSGAYEQYF,TGTGCCAGCAGTCCCCCTAGCGGAGCCTACGAGCAGTACTTC
TRBJ2-3,NA,NA,TRBV30,CAWSYGRVSTDTQYF,TGTGCCTGGAGTTACGGCAGGGTGAGCACAGATACGCAGTATTTT
TRBJ2-1,TRBD2,NA,TRBV9,CASSVMASGSNEQFF,TGTGCCAGCAGCGTAATGGCTAGCGGGAGCAATGAGCAGTTCTTC
TRBJ1-6,NA,NA,TRBV28,CASSFVRGSYNSPLHF,TGTGCCAGCAGTTTCGTTCGGGGCTCCTATAATTCACCCCTCCACTTT
TRBJ2-3,NA,NA,TRBV10-3,CAIRRASGTDTQYF,TGTGCCATCAGGCGCGCTAGCGGCACAGATACGCAGTATTTT
TRBJ2-5,NA,NA,TRBV30,CAWSVKTRVQETQYF,TGTGCCTGGAGTGTAAAGACTAGAGTCCAAGAGACCCAGTACTTC
TRBJ2-3,NA,NA,TRBV7-2,CASSLLWGGSDTQYF,TGTGCCAGCAGCTTATTGTGGGGGGGCTCAGATACGCAGTATTTT
TRBJ2-7,TRBD1,NA,TRBV4-1,CASSPNGQGGSYEQYF,TGCGCCAGCAGCCCGAATGGACAGGGGGGCTCCTACGAGCAGTACTTC
TRBJ2-1,NA,NA,TRBV6-4,CASSAEGNEQFF,TGTGCCAGCAGTGCGGAGGGAAATGAGCAGTTCTTC
TRBJ2-7,TRBD2,NA,TRBV23-1,CASSQGRGSYEQYF,TGCGCCAGCAGTCAGGGGAGGGGAAGCTACGAGCAGTACTTC
TRBJ1-5,TRBD1,once,TRBV29-1,CSGGQGFGQPQHF,TGCAGCGGGGGACAGGGATTTGGTCAGCCCCAGCATTTT
TRBJ2-7,NA,NA,TRBV6-5,CASSYRRGWAYEQYF,TGTGCCAGCAGTTACAGGAGGGGATGGGCCTACGAGCAGTACTTC